These 21 T cell receptor beta chains came from one sample sequenced in a study of T cell changes during pregnancy in multiple sclerosis. The protocol was immunoSEQ multiplex PCR, while the TCRdb copy is restricted to in-frame clones and leaves out a portion. The sample lists approximately 94,000 clones, around 92% seen once, with just under 2% in the top ten. Sequencing used peripheral blood, obtained after pregnancy. The origin of the receptors is a female donor with multiple sclerosis, enrolled in a pregnancy study.

J is TRBJ2-5 and V is TRBV5-4; TRBD2 matches at 14 bases. The CDR3 covers 16 residues. The trim removed 5 bases at V and 2 bases at J, leaving 5 bases unmatched. Per the germline V gene, CDR1 is SGHNT and CDR2 is YYREEE (reference sequence). The CDR3 sequence is CASSSRLAGGQETQYF. The CDR3 DNA follows: TGTGCCAGCAGTTCACGACTAGCGGGGGGGCAAGAGACCCAGTACTTC. Combining the CDR3 with reference TRBV5-4 and TRBJ2-5 gives the whole variable domain ETGVTQSPTHLIKTRGQQVTLRCSSQSGHNTVSWYQQALGQGPQFIFQYYREEENGRGNFPPRFSGLQFPNYSSELNVNALELDDSALYLCASSSRLAGGQETQYFGPGTRLLVL.

The chain uses TRBV19 and TRBJ2-2; 15 nucleotides match TRBD2. CDR1 LNHDA and CDR2 SQIVND come from the germline V gene (reference sequence). Germline trimming cut 5 bases from V and 7 bases from J; bases unmatched to any gene: 5. This CDR3 spans 16 amino acids. This chain's CDR3 is CASSGGLAGGIGELFF. The CDR3 DNA follows: TGTGCCAGTAGTGGCGGACTAGCGGGAGGGATCGGGGAGCTGTTTTTT. The entire variable domain, with the rest obtained from reference TRBV19 and TRBJ2-2, is as follows: DGGITQSPKYLFRKEGQNVTLSCEQNLNHDAMYWYRQDPGQGLRLIYYSQIVNDFQKGDIAEGYSVSREKKESFPLTVTSAQKNPTAFYLCASSGGLAGGIGELFFGEGSRLTVL.

This chain joins TRBV7-2 and TRBJ2-7, with 9 bases aligning to TRBD1. This CDR3 has 16 amino acids. Per germline, CDR1 SGHTA and CDR2 FQGNSA. With 4 bases clipped from V and 6 bases from J, the junction kept 13 bases outside the gene matches. For the CDR3, the DNA is TGTGCCAGCAGCTCGGCGACTCCGGGACAGGGTGGCGAGCAGTACTTC. This sequence encodes CASSSATPGQGGEQYF.

The V gene is TRBV11-2, the J gene TRBJ2-1, with D unclear. V lost 1 base and J lost 11, with 9 bases in between. CDR3 size: 12 residues. The germline gives CDR1 SGHAT, CDR2 FQNNGV. The CDR3 reads CASSLGYSQQFF. Written as DNA, the CDR3 is TGTGCCAGCAGCTTAGGTTACAGTCAGCAGTTCTTC.

This sequence joins TRBV5-6 and TRBJ1-2, with 7 positions matching TRBD1. This CDR3 has 13 amino acids. Germline V gives CDR1 SGHDT, CDR2 YYEEEE. V lost 3 bases and J lost 9; bases outside the gene matches: 8. The CDR3 loop is CASSSQRQGRYTF. As DNA, the CDR3 is TGTGCCAGCAGCTCCCAAAGACAGGGCCGCTACACCTTC.

The rearrangement links TRBV21-1 to TRBJ1-1. TRBV21-1 is a pseudogene locus. This CDR3 is built from 13 residues. The CDR3 protein is CASSPLGTAEIFF. CDR3 bases: TGTGCCAGCAGCCCTCTTGGTACTGCGGAGATTTTCTTT.

The CDR3 nucleotides read TGTGCCAGCAGCGAAAGTACAGGGTACTATGGCTACACCTTC. Translating gives CASSESTGYYGYTF. This chain links TRBV9 with TRBJ1-2; TRBD1 might be the D (6 bases). Germline CDR1 SGDLS, CDR2 YYNGEE. Trimming took 3 bases from V and 3 from J, leaving 12 bases between them. The length of the CDR3 is 14 residues. The whole variable domain, filled in from reference TRBV9 and TRBJ1-2, reads DSGVTQTPKHLITATGQRVTLRCSPRSGDLSVYWYQQSLDQGLQFLIQYYNGEERAKGNILERFSAQQFPDLHSELNLSSLELGDSALYFCASSESTGYYGYTFGSGTRLTVV.

J is TRBJ1-5 and V is TRBV7-8; the match to TRBD1 covers 7 bases. J was trimmed by 0 bases and V by 5 bases; bases with no gene match: 10. The CDR3 length is 17 residues. Germline lookup yields CDR1 SGHVS and CDR2 FQNEAQ. CDR3 DNA: TGTGCCAGCAGCCCGCGAGGGACAGTCAATAGCAATCAGCCCCAGCATTTT. Protein product: CASSPRGTVNSNQPQHF.

V usage is TRBV7-9 and J usage is TRBJ2-1, with D perhaps TRBD2 (6 bases). Trimming cost V 1 base and J 8 bases, with 21 bases left between them. Germline CDR1 is SEHNR and CDR2 is FQNEAQ (reference sequence). CDR3 length equals 17 residues. The CDR3 DNA is TGTGCCAGCAGCTTAGGGAGGGTGAGTCAGGGTTTGGATGAGCAGTTCTTC. Its translation: CASSLGRVSQGLDEQFF.

The chain joins TRBV30 to TRBJ2-7; 7 bases line up with TRBD1. Looked up from germline, CDR1 is GTSNPN and CDR2 is SVGIG (reference sequence). The CDR3 is 15 residues long. After removal of 7 bases from V and 3 bases from J, the junction contained 15 bases not matched to a gene. The CDR3 nucleotides read TGTGCCTACCAGCGACCGGGACAGCGCTTCTACGAGCAGTACTTC. Translation gives CAYQRPGQRFYEQYF.

The gene calls are TRBV13 and TRBJ1-6, with a tentative D call TRBD1 (6 bases). CDR3 length: 15 amino acids. Germline CDR1 is PRHDT and CDR2 is FYEKMQ (reference sequence). V gave up 2 bases and J gave up 6 bases, with 11 bases separating them. The CDR3 spells CASSLYEDSNSPLHF. CDR3 in DNA: TGTGCCAGCAGCTTATATGAGGACAGTAATTCACCCCTCCACTTT.

The V and J genes are TRBV19 and TRBJ2-1; 13 positions match TRBD2. Germline CDR1 reads LNHDA; CDR2 reads SQIVND (reference sequence). CDR3 size: 16 residues. The ends lost 3 bases at V and 9 bases at J; junction bases unmatched: 8. CDR3 sequence (DNA): TGTGCCAGTAGTATTTCACTAGCGGGGGGGCTGGGTGAGCAGTTCTTC. Translation: CASSISLAGGLGEQFF.

This chain connects TRBV10-3 to TRBJ2-7; 9 nucleotides line up with TRBD2. This CDR3 contains 16 residues. Trimming cost V 0 bases and J 0 bases; bases outside gene matches: 3. CDR1 and CDR2 (germline): ENHRY, SYGVKD. The CDR3, as DNA: TGTGCCATCAGTGAGTCTTTAGCGGGAGCCTCCTACGAGCAGTACTTC. Translation gives CAISESLAGASYEQYF.

The CDR3 sequence is CASSKTGDTWDNEQFF. The DNA of the CDR3 is TGTGCCAGCAGCAAAACAGGGGACACCTGGGACAATGAGCAGTTCTTC. The chain has TRBV5-4 and TRBJ2-1, with 7 bases aligning to TRBD1. The CDR3 length is 16 residues. J lost 5 bases, V lost 4 bases, and 12 bases had no gene match. Germline V gives CDR1 SGHNT, CDR2 YYREEE (reference sequence).

The chain recombines TRBV10-3 with TRBJ2-3; the D gene is possibly TRBD1 (7 bases). Germline CDR1 is ENHRY and CDR2 is SYGVKD. The CDR3 has 14 amino acids. Trimming stripped 6 bases from V and 5 bases from J, with 15 bases between. CDR3 sequence: CAISQTRGQDTQYF. The CDR3 DNA is TGTGCCATCAGCCAGACTAGGGGGCAAGATACGCAGTATTTT.

This chain links TRBV30 with TRBJ2-2, with D tentatively TRBD1 (6 bases). Germline loops: CDR1 GTSNPN, CDR2 SVGIG (reference sequence). The CDR3 contains 15 residues. V was pared by 3 bases and J by 3 bases, with 14 bases between. In DNA form, the CDR3 reads TGTGCCTGGAGAACAGGGTACGGGGACACCGGGGAGCTGTTTTTT. Translated: CAWRTGYGDTGELFF.

The chain uses TRBV11-3 and TRBJ2-7; TRBD2 might be the D (5 bases). The CDR3 length is 12 residues. Germline V gives CDR1 SGHNT, CDR2 YENEEA. Trimming left V 5 bases short and J 4 bases short, with 9 bases between. The DNA of the CDR3 is TGTGCCAGCAGCATGGACTCTTACGAGCAGTACTTC. Protein sequence: CASSMDSYEQYF.

The chain joins TRBV6-5 to TRBJ1-1, with D uncertain. CDR1 and CDR2 from the germline V gene are MNHEY and SVGAGI. Trimming left V 9 bases short and J 0 bases short, with 14 bases between. This CDR3 region has 14 residues. Written as DNA, the CDR3 is TGTGCCAGTGTTAAAACGGGAATGAACACTGAAGCTTTCTTT. It is translated as CASVKTGMNTEAFF.

In this sample, this clone turned up once. This sequence joins TRBV28 and TRBJ1-2; the match to TRBD1 covers 8 bases. Germline CDR1 is MDHEN and CDR2 is SYDVKM. This CDR3 comprises 15 residues. After removal of 2 bases from V and 4 bases from J, the junction contained 6 bases not matched to a gene. The CDR3 loop reads CASSLGGTGLYGYTF. The CDR3 DNA reads TGTGCCAGCAGTTTAGGTGGGACAGGACTCTATGGCTACACCTTC.

This clone was seen once. The V call is TRBV6-1, the J call TRBJ1-3, with D unresolved. This CDR3 comprises 16 residues. Between the trimmed V and J ends, which lost 1 base and 1 base, there was a span of 11 bases. Germline values: CDR1 MNHNS, CDR2 SASEGT. The CDR3 loop reads CASSEVWPGSGNTIYF. In DNA form, the CDR3 reads TGTGCCAGCAGTGAAGTATGGCCAGGTTCTGGAAACACCATATATTTT.

The chain uses TRBV5-1 and TRBJ1-1; D might be TRBD1 (6 bases). V was clipped by 4 bases and J by 2 bases, with 15 bases between them. This CDR3 region has 15 residues. CDR1 and CDR2 from the germline V gene are SGHRS and YFSETQ. The CDR3, as DNA: TGCGCCAGCAGCGGGGCGGGGGGGCTTAACACTGAAGCTTTCTTT. The encoded protein is CASSGAGGLNTEAFF.